This TCR beta chain was observed in a study of CD8+CD57+ T cells in acquired aplastic anemia. General study findings and limits: The number of CD8+ CDR3 sequences shared by patients and controls was 25 to 35. With respect to CD8+ Simpson's diversity, patients and controls did not differ significantly.

Comments on this clonotype: Its specificity is unknown.

Genomic DNA constituted the template upon which TCR beta VDJ and CDR3 profiling was performed. A single record per CDR3 protein comes from TCRdb applying MiXCR to the reads. Here the sample spans 200,000 to 250,000 distinct CDR3 sequences, 55% to 65% being singletons. Whoever was chosen for sequencing had shown CD8+CD57+ cell expansion by flow cytometry. Diagnosis of severe acquired aplastic anemia applied to all patients. The TCR was taken from a human donor with aplastic anemia. What was sequenced was sorted CD4+, CD8+, or CD8+CD57+ T cells (not recorded which) from PBMCs.

For the CDR3, the DNA is TGCAGCGTGGCACAGGGTGGCACCGGGGAGCTGTTTTTT. It encodes CSVAQGGTGELFF. The V call is TRBV29-1, the J call TRBJ2-2; tentative D call: TRBD1 (6 bases). Trimming removed 6 bases from V and 4 bases from J, with 12 bases in between. This CDR3 spans 13 amino acids. The germline V gene encodes CDR1 SQVTM and CDR2 ANQGSEA.